The sample holds one count of the clone carrying this T cell receptor beta chain. Its antigen is currently unknown. This sample was included in a study of OX40 agonist ivuxolimab in advanced cancers. Regarding the study as a whole: At 0.1 to 3.0 mg/kg, CD4+ and CD8+ blood T cells expanded clonally by week 6. Partial responders dosed at 0.1-3.0 mg/kg displayed clonal expansion ranking among the lowest. Expanded clones belonging to CD8+ T cells outnumbered, on average, those of CD4+.

The CDR3 runs 17 residues. From germline, CDR1 is SGHAT and CDR2 FQNNGV. The V segment lost 2 bases and the J segment 1 base; nucleotides outside the gene matches: 6. This table comes from immunoSEQ multiplex PCR, and its TCRdb copy is limited to in-frame clones, with some not included. This table has about 28,000 clones, 80% to 90% appearing once. The sample was CD4+ or CD8+ T cells sorted from blood, taken in a trial of the OX40 agonist ivuxolimab. The TCR originated in an adult with an advanced solid tumor such as melanoma, head and neck, liver or kidney cancer. The rearrangement joins TRBV11-2 to TRBJ2-1; TRBD2 aligns across 9 bases. The chain's CDR3 is CASSLIPTSGSYNEQFF. The DNA for the CDR3 is TGTGCCAGCAGCTTAATCCCCACTAGCGGGTCCTACAATGAGCAGTTCTTC.